This T cell receptor (beta chain) was documented in a study of blood T cell repertoires in COVID-19. Study information: Donors in the United States, Italy and Spain gave samples during acute or convalescent COVID-19. PBMCs, B-cell-depleted T cells, or T cells were the source of the cDNA or gDNA that made up the material.

Membership in each cohort depended on participant-reported clinical history. Per the original data handling: Estimated nucleated cell counts came from reference gene primer amplification. Sequencing was performed with immunoSEQ multiplex PCR; in TCRdb, only in-frame clones are kept and a portion is missing. That table supplies the V and J calls and clone size; D and trimming were determined from the DNA. The sample includes 180,000 or so clones, approximately 80% of them seen just once. Germline V gives CDR1 MNHEY, CDR2 SMNVEV (reference sequence). CDR3 length: 16 residues. V lost 6 bases and J 0 bases, leaving 12 bases between the germline ends.

The chain carries TRBV27 and TRBJ2-6; possible D gene TRBD1, 6 bases. The sequencing input was PBMCs or T cells enriched from blood (not recorded which). This receptor was obtained from a man between 60 and 70 years old who had been exposed to COVID-19. In DNA form, the CDR3 reads TGTGCCAGCAGGGACAGACAGCCCTCTGGGGCCAACGTCCTGACTTTC. This gives the protein CASRDRQPSGANVLTF.